This record covers a single T cell receptor beta chain. Its antigen is undetermined. The data stem from a study of T cell responses to AZD1222 COVID-19 vaccine. Method: immunoSEQ multiplex PCR; TCRdb's copy keeps in-frame clones and lacks some. The table shows roughly 35,000 clones, with around 78% occurring only once. Samples with a second dose at about 4 or about 12 weeks were pooled together. There are 13 residues in the CDR3. The V end was cut by 2 bases, the J end by 1 base, with 5 bases between. CDR1 and CDR2 (germline): SGHNT, YENEEA. General study findings and limits: There were vaccine-associated CD4 TCRs across spike, dominant at 160-218 and 743-854. Regions left unmutated in variants are reportedly the target of nearly half of spike-specific TCRs. Seropositive status at baseline applied to only five to seven AZD1222 recipients.

Material: peripheral blood, obtained 28 days after the second AZD1222 dose. The rearrangement joins TRBV11-3 to TRBJ1-1; D is ambiguous. The sequence was collected from an adult who received the AZD1222 COVID-19 vaccine. Written as DNA, the CDR3 is TGTGCCAGCAGCTTATCGCCGAACACTGAAGCTTTCTTT. The encoded protein is CASSLSPNTEAFF.